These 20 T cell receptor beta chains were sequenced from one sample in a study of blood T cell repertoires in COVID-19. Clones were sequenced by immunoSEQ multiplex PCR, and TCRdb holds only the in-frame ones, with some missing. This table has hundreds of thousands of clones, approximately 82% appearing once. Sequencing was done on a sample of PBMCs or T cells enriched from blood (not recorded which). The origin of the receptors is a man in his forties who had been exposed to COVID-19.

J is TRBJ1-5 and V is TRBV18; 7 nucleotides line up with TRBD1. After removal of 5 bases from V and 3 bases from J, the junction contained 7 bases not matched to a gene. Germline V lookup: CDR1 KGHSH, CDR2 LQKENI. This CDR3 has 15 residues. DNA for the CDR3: TGTGCCAGCTCAGTAACAGGGGATTTCAATCAGCCCCAGCATTTT. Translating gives CASSVTGDFNQPQHF.

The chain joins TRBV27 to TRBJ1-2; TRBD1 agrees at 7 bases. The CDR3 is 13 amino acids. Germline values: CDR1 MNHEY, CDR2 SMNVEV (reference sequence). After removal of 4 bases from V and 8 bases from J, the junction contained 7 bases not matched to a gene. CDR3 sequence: CASSWTGGGGYTF. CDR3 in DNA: TGTGCCAGCAGTTGGACAGGAGGAGGCGGCTACACCTTC.

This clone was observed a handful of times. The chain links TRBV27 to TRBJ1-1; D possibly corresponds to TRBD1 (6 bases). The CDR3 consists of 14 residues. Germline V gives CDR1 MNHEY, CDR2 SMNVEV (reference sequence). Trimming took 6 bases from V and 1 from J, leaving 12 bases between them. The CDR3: CASSYRVWNTEAFF. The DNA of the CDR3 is TGTGCCAGCAGCTACAGGGTTTGGAACACTGAAGCTTTCTTT.

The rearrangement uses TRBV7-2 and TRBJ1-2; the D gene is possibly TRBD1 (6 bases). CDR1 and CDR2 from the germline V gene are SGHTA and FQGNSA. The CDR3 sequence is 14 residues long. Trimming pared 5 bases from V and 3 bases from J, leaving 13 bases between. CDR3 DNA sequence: TGTGCCAGCAGCATGGGGGGGACACACTATGGCTACACCTTC. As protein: CASSMGGTHYGYTF.

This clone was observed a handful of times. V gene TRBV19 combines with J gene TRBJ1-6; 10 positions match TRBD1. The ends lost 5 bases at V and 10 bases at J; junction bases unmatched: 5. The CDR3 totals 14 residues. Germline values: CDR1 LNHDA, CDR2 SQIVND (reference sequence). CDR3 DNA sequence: TGTGCCAGTAGTGAGACAGGGGGCAGGTCACCCCTCCACTTT. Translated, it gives CASSETGGRSPLHF.

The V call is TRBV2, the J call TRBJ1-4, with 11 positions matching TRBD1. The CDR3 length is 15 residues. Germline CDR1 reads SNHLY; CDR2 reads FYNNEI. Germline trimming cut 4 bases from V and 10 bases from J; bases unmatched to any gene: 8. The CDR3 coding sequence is TGTGCCAGCAGTGTGTTGGGACAGGGGGATGGAAAACTGTTTTTT. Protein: CASSVLGQGDGKLFF.

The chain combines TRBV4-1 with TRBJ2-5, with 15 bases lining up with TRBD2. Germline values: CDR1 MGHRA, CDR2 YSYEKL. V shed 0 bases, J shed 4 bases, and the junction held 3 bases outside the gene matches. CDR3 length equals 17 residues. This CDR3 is CASSQDGTSGRSETQYF. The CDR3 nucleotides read TGCGCCAGCAGCCAAGATGGGACTAGCGGGAGGTCAGAGACCCAGTACTTC.

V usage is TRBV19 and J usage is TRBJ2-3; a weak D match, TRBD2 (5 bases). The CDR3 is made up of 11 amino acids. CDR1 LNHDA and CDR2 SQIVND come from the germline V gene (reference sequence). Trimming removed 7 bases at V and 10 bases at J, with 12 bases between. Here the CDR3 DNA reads TGTGCCAGTACTATCGGGAACGCGCAGTATTTT. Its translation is CASTIGNAQYF.

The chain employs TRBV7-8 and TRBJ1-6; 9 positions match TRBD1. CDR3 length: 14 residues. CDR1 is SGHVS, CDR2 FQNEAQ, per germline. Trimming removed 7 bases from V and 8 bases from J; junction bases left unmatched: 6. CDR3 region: CASTADRGYSPLHF. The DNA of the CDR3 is TGTGCCAGCACCGCGGACAGGGGCTATTCACCCCTCCACTTT.

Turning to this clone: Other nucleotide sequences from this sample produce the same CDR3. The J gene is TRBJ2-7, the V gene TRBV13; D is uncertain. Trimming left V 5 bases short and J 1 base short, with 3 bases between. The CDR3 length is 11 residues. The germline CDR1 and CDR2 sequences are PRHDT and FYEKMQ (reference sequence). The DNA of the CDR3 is TGTGCCAGCAGCCGGTCCTACGAGCAGTACTTC. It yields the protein CASSRSYEQYF.

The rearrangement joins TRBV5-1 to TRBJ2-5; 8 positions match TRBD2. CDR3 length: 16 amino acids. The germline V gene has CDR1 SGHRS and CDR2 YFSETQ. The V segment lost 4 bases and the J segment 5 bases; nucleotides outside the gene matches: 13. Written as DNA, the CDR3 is TGCGCCAGCAGCCCTTTAGGGACTAGTTATGGTGAGACCCAGTACTTC. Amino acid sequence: CASSPLGTSYGETQYF. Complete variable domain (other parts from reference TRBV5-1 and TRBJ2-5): KAGVTQTPRYLIKTRGQQVTLSCSPISGHRSVSWYQQTPGQGLQFLFEYFSETQRNKGNFPGRFSGRQFSNSRSEMNVSTLELGDSALYLCASSPLGTSYGETQYFGPGTRLLVL.

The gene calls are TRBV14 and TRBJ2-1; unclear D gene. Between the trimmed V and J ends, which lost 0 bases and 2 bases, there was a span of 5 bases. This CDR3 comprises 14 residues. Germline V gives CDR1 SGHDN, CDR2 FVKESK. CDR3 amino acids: CASSQDYPYNEQFF. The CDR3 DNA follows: TGTGCCAGCAGCCAAGATTATCCCTACAATGAGCAGTTCTTC.

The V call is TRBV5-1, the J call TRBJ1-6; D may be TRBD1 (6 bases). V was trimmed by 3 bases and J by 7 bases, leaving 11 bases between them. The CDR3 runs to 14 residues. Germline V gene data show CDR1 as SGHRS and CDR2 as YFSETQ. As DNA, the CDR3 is TGCGCCAGCAGCTCGACAGGAGAGAATTCACCCCTCCACTTT. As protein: CASSSTGENSPLHF. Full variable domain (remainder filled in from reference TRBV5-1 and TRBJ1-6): KAGVTQTPRYLIKTRGQQVTLSCSPISGHRSVSWYQQTPGQGLQFLFEYFSETQRNKGNFPGRFSGRQFSNSRSEMNVSTLELGDSALYLCASSSTGENSPLHFGNGTRLTVT.

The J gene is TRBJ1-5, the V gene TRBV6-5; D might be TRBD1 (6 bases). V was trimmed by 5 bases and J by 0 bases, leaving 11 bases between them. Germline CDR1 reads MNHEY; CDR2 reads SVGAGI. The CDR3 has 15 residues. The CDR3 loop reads CASSLTGHSNQPQHF. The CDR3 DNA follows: TGTGCCAGCAGTCTTACGGGACATAGCAATCAGCCCCAGCATTTT.

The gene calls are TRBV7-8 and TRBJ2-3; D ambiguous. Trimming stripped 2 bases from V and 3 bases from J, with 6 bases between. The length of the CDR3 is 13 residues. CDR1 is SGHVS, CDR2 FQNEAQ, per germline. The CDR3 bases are TGTGCCAGCAGCTTATACGGGACAGATACGCAGTATTTT. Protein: CASSLYGTDTQYF.

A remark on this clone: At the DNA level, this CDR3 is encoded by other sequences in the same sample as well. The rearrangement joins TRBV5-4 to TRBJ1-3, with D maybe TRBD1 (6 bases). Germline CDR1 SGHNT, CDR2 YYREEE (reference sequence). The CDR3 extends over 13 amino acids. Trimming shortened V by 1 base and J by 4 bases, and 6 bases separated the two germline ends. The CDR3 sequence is CASSLTGGNTIYF. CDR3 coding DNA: TGTGCCAGCAGCTTGACAGGGGGAAACACCATATATTTT.

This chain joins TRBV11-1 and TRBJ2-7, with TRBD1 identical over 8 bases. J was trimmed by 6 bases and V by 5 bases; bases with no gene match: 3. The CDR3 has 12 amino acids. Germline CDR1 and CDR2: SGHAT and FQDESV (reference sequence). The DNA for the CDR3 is TGTGCCAGCAGCGCTGACAGGGGCGAGCAGTACTTC. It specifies CASSADRGEQYF.

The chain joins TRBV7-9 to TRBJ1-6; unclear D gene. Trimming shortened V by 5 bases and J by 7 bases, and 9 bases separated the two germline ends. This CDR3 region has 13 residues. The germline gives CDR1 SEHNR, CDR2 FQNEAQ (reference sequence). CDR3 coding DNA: TGTGCCAGCAGCCACTCCGGGAATTCACCCCTCCACTTT. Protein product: CASSHSGNSPLHF.

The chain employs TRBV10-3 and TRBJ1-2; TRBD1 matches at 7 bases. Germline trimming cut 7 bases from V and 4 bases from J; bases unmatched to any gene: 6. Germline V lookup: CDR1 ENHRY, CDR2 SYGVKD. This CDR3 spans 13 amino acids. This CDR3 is CAITETGIYGYTF. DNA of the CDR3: TGTGCCATCACGGAGACAGGGATCTATGGCTACACCTTC.

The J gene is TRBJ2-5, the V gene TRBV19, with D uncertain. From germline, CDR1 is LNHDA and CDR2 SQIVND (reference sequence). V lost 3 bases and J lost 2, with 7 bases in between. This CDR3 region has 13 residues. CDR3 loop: CASSMSAQETQYF. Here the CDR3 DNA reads TGTGCCAGTAGTATGAGCGCGCAAGAGACCCAGTACTTC.